This T cell receptor (beta chain) came from a study of control samples from healthy donors and cancer patients. The table came from immunoSEQ multiplex PCR; TCRdb's copy has only in-frame clones and leaves some out. Of roughly 130,000 clones in the sample, roughly 95% were seen once. The germline V gene has CDR1 SGHRS and CDR2 YFSETQ. The CDR3 length is 15 residues. V shed 0 bases, J shed 7 bases, and the junction held 2 bases outside the gene matches. The V gene is TRBV5-1, the J gene TRBJ1-6; 9 bases match TRBD1. This clonotype originated in a man aged 30 to 39 in good health. The sample was blood. The CDR3 bases are TGCGCCAGCAGCTTGGGGGACAGGGAAAATTCACCCCTCCACTTT. It encodes CASSLGDRENSPLHF.